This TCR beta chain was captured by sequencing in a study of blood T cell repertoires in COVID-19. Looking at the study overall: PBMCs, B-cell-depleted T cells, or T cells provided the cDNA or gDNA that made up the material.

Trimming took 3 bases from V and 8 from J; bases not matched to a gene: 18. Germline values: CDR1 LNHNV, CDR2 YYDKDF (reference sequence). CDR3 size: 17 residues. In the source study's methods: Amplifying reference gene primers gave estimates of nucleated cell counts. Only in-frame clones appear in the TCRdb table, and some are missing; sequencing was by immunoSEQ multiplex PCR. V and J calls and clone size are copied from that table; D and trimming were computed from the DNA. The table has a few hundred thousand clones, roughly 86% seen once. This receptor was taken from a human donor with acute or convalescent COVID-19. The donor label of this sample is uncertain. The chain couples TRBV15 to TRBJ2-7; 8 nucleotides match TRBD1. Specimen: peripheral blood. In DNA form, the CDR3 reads TGTGCCACCAGCAGGTACTTCCCTGGGCAGGGGGCGCGTAAGCAGTACTTC. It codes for CATSRYFPGQGARKQYF.